A selection of T cell receptor beta chains follows, all from one sample in a study of cytomegalovirus exposure and HLA in healthy donors. This table comes from immunoSEQ multiplex PCR, and its TCRdb copy is limited to in-frame clones, with some not included. The sample shows 250,000 to 350,000 clones, about nine tenths of them seen only once. Sequenced: PBMCs. These receptors were obtained from a man aged 35 to 55 in good health and CMV-seropositive. Both conserved end residues are trimmed from each CDR3. The D gene is left open where the match is weak.

V gene	J gene	D gene	CDR3 protein
TRBV11-2	TRBJ1-2	-	ASSFAGPTTGGYT
TRBV15	TRBJ1-5	-	ATRLTLDSPQH
TRBV27	TRBJ2-3	TRBD2	ASSLSSGILDTQY
TRBV28	TRBJ2-7	TRBD1	ASSLLFRGQAPVSYEQY
TRBV7-9	TRBJ2-1	TRBD2	ASSLGLAGAGEQF
TRBV28	TRBJ2-6	-	ASSLVTGANVLT
TRBV7-9	TRBJ2-5	-	ASSFRETQY
TRBV9	TRBJ2-3	-	ASSPSPADTQY
TRBV10-1	TRBJ2-3	TRBD2	ASSPGTSADTQY
TRBV18	TRBJ1-1	-	ASSPLNTEAF
TRBV19	TRBJ2-7	TRBD1	ATNPTGISYEQY
TRBV5-4	TRBJ1-2	-	ASSPRRGGYT
TRBV28	TRBJ1-5	-	ASSLGRGRQPQH
TRBV28	TRBJ1-3	TRBD1	ASRTGGGNTIY
TRBV30	TRBJ1-4	-	AGSQTEEKLF
TRBV7-8	TRBJ2-2	TRBD1	ASSPSRPGQGGTGELF
TRBV5-4	TRBJ2-1	TRBD2	ASSTSGAYNEQF
TRBV6-5	TRBJ1-2	TRBD1	ASIRTGLGLFGYT
TRBV27	TRBJ2-3	-	ASNNLGTDTQY
TRBV7-9	TRBJ2-7	-	ASSPRSGGEQY
TRBV4-1	TRBJ2-1	TRBD1	ATMDRGRNEQF
TRBV19	TRBJ2-7	TRBD1	ASSKDRGYEQY
TRBV18	TRBJ1-5	TRBD1	ASSPRTGVGSNQPQH
TRBV7-9	TRBJ2-7	-	ASSPGLARYEQY
TRBV15	TRBJ2-2	-	ATSLTGNTGELF
TRBV27	TRBJ1-2	TRBD1	ASSLRPGGYYGYT
TRBV27	TRBJ2-1	-	ASSPYRAGGFVNEQF
TRBV5-6	TRBJ2-7	-	ASSLIEQGSEQY
TRBV28	TRBJ2-7	-	ASIKAPRGGEQY
TRBV6-1	TRBJ1-2	-	ASRSIYGYT
TRBV30	TRBJ1-5	-	AWSVAGRGEPQH
TRBV18	TRBJ2-1	TRBD1	ASSPMGQGSNEQF
TRBV6-5	TRBJ1-2	-	ASSYDKINYGYT
TRBV18	TRBJ1-1	-	ASSPMGRQEAF
TRBV5-4	TRBJ2-3	-	ASSLEPLSTDTQY
TRBV7-2	TRBJ1-5	-	ASSFAGNQPQH
TRBV29-1	TRBJ2-1	-	SAGVVAAKSYNEQF
TRBV5-5	TRBJ1-4	TRBD1	ASSLGTGVRNEKLF
TRBV19	TRBJ2-1	-	ASSIGPYNEQF
TRBV5-1	TRBJ2-7	TRBD1	ASSSQGALYEQY
TRBV7-3	TRBJ1-1	-	ASSLETAGTEAF
TRBV6-1	TRBJ2-2	TRBD1	ASSDTGAWAGELF
TRBV28	TRBJ1-6	-	ASSSRGSPLH
TRBV27	TRBJ2-7	TRBD2	ASSYSPGTSGTNEQY
TRBV6-6	TRBJ2-7	TRBD1	ASNPRRTGDYEQY
TRBV30	TRBJ1-2	-	AWSVGHQANYGYT
TRBV15	TRBJ2-1	TRBD1	ATSPTGVEDEQF
TRBV28	TRBJ1-1	TRBD1	ASSPTTGTGEAF
TRBV5-1	TRBJ2-1	TRBD2	ASSREGYNEQF
TRBV28	TRBJ2-1	-	ASSLKSSYNEQF